This T cell receptor (beta chain) came from a study of graft-versus-host responses after intestinal transplantation. Study-level background: Recipients had multivisceral, liver-intestinal, or isolated intestinal transplants. All of the recipients had induction that used anti-thymocyte globulin, then tacrolimus and steroids for around three years.

CDR3 length equals 14 residues. The germline V and J ends were trimmed by 5 bases and 4 bases, with 14 bases remaining between them. Germline-derived CDR1 and CDR2 are SGHRS and YFSETQ. The assay was immunoSEQ multiplex PCR, and TCRdb's table has in-frame clones only and misses some. The sample lists more than 85,000 clones, 85% to 95% occurring once. Details on this clone: The antigen is not known.

Study results and limitations: Recipient marrow harbored GvH clones, some of which surfaced first in ileum or blood. Allografts from individuals with graft-donor T cell macrochimerism displayed high graft-versus-host to host-versus-graft clonal ratios.

The chain joins TRBV5-1 to TRBJ2-3; tentatively, D is TRBD1 (7 bases). The sample consisted of unstimulated CD8+ T cells sorted from spleen or lymph node cells, taken before intestinal transplant. The TCR sequence derives from a human donor who received an intestinal transplant. This CDR3 is CASRPQGGPDTQYF. The CDR3 DNA is TGCGCCAGCAGGCCTCAGGGGGGCCCAGATACGCAGTATTTT. The variable domain in full, completed from reference TRBV5-1 and TRBJ2-3, reads KAGVTQTPRYLIKTRGQQVTLSCSPISGHRSVSWYQQTPGQGLQFLFEYFSETQRNKGNFPGRFSGRQFSNSRSEMNVSTLELGDSALYLCASRPQGGPDTQYFGPGTRLTVL.